This T cell receptor beta chain was sequenced during a study of T cells in Graves' hyperthyroidism and ophthalmopathy. Study-wide points: Model-based prediction identified ophthalmopathy a median 6.5 months prior to its onset. By a 13 V-J model, ophthalmopathy was set apart from stable hyperthyroidism.

Uncontrolled infection, other autoimmune disease, pregnancy or lactation barred patients from enrollment. This CDR3 region has 15 residues. V dropped 5 bases and J dropped 0; count of bases not matched to a gene: 5. Germline V gene data show CDR1 as SGHTA and CDR2 as FQGNSA. Amplified TCR beta CDR3 regions came from RNA transcripts. The study used the HTBI primer set for a first-round RT-PCR of the TCR CDR3. TCRdb re-called the multiplex PCR reads with MiXCR, one entry per CDR3 protein. The sample carries 350,000 to 400,000 distinct CDR3 sequences, about 15% recorded once. This clonotype was observed a single time. Its antigen remains unidentified.

The material sequenced was blood. The chain joins TRBV7-2 to TRBJ2-3; 7 bases fit TRBD1. The TCR was taken from a woman in her 30s with Graves' hyperthyroidism. CDR3 region: CASSRQGTSTDTQYF. The CDR3 DNA is TGTGCCAGCAGCAGACAGGGCACTAGCACAGATACGCAGTATTTT.